The source of this TCR beta chain is a study of OX40 agonist ivuxolimab in advanced cancers. A note on the overall study: The costimulatory receptor OX40 (CD134) was targeted by ivuxolimab, a fully human IgG2 agonistic monoclonal antibody. Intravenous ivuxolimab was administered to patients every 2 weeks at six dose levels: 0.01, 0.1, 0.3, 1.5, 3 and 10 mg/kg. Of the 50 to 55 dose-escalation patients, hepatocellular carcinoma was present in about 20, melanoma in approximately 15, renal cell carcinoma in 9 and head and neck cancer in 9. In the dose-escalation cohort, 82.7% of patients were male, and the mean age was approximately 60 years, with a range of roughly 20 to 80. Prior anti-PD-1, anti-PD-L1 or anti-CTLA-4 therapy was permitted, and approximately 39% of dose-escalation patients had received checkpoint inhibitors. Partial responses occurred in three dose-escalation patients, of whom one had hepatocellular carcinoma and two had cutaneous melanoma. The point of sequencing TCRbeta in the periphery was to test whether ivuxolimab changed TCR sequence diversity and drove clonal T-cell expansion. The paper covers the monotherapy dose-escalation part of the phase I ivuxolimab trial, which included N of about 56 patients. Paper-wide results and their limitations: At doses of 0.1 to 3.0 mg/kg, clonal expansion of both CD4+ and CD8+ T cells in blood was seen between baseline and week 6. Low levels of normalized T-cell clonal expansion were also seen in some patients who did not respond. Which antigens the clonally expanded peripheral T cells were specific for was not determined. After ivuxolimab, expanded clones were on average more numerous among CD8+ T cells than among CD4+ T cells. In the 0.1-3.0 mg/kg groups, partial responders were among the patients with the lowest normalized peripheral clonal expansion, particularly in CD8+ T cells.

Details on this clone: Its antigen target is currently unknown. No per-base quality is available; no much larger clone lies one base away.

For sequencing of the TCRbeta CDR3 region, genomic DNA was extracted from the sorted cells. The immunoSEQ Assay was used to sequence the TCRbeta CDR3 regions. TCRdb provides this immuneACCESS table in a form limited to in-frame rearrangements. Some clones are lacking; in checked studies, under half of them reflect an unresolved V gene, and why the rest are absent is not known. The sample has around 50,000 clones on record, just over 90% of them singletons. Of the sample, roughly 13% is held by the ten largest clones. At the junction V is shortened by 0 bases and J by 1 base, with 10 bases in between. The CDR3 has 15 amino acids, counting the end cysteine and phenylalanine. The retained sequence is limited to the CDR3, 45 bases, with the frame set at the first base. From a lookup of the germline V gene (reference sequence), CDR1 and CDR2 are SGHNT and YYREEE. The trial excluded patients who had a history of autoimmune disease or who were on systemic immunosuppression. Peripheral blood for TCR sequencing was drawn from every dose cohort at baseline, at cycle 4 day 1 and at cycle 7 day 1. Samples were obtained from an open-label, multicenter, first-in-human phase I dose-escalation trial of ivuxolimab. The trial enrolled adults with locally advanced or metastatic head and neck squamous cell, hepatocellular, melanoma or renal cell carcinoma. Before TCR sequencing, CD4+ T cells and CD8+ T cells were sorted from peripheral blood as separate populations.

This receptor was taken from an adult with an advanced solid tumor such as melanoma, head and neck, liver or kidney cancer. The chain was built from TRBV5-4 and TRBJ1-1; a weak D assignment points to TRBD1 (5 bases agree). This specimen was CD4+ or CD8+ T cells sorted from blood, taken in a trial of the OX40 agonist ivuxolimab. The DNA reads TGTGCCAGCAGCTTGGGGGTGGGACGGAACACTGAAGCTTTCTTT. This encodes CASSLGVGRNTEAFF. The reference TRBV5-4 and TRBJ1-1 proteins fill in what lies around the CDR3, so the full variable domain reads ETGVTQSPTHLIKTRGQQVTLRCSSQSGHNTVSWYQQALGQGPQFIFQYYREEENGRGNFPPRFSGLQFPNYSSELNVNALELDDSALYLCASSLGVGRNTEAFFGQGTRLTVV.